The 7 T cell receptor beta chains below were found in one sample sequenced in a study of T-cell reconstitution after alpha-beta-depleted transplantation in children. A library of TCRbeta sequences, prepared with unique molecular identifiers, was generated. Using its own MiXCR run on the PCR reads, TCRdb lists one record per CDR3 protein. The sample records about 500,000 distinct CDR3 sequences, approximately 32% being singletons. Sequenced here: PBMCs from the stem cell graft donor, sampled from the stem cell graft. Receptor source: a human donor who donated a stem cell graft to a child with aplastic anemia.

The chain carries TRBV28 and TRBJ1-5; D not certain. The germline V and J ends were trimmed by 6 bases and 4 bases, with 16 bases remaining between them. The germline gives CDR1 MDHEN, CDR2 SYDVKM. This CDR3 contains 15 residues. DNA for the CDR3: TGTGCCAGCAGACTAGACACCCCGAGTAATCAGCCCCAGCATTTT. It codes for CASRLDTPSNQPQHF.

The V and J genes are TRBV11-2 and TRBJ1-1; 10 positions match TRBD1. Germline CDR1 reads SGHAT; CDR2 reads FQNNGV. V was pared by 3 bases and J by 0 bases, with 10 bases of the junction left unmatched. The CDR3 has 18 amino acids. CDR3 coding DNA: TGTGCCAGCAGCTTTTTAGGACAGGGGGTTGGCTTGAACACTGAAGCTTTCTTT. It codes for CASSFLGQGVGLNTEAFF.

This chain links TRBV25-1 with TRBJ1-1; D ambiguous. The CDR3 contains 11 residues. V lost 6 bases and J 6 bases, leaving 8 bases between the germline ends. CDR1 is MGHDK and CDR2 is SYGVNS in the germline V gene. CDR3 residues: CASRERAEAFF. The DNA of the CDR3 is TGTGCCAGCAGGGAGCGGGCTGAAGCTTTCTTT.

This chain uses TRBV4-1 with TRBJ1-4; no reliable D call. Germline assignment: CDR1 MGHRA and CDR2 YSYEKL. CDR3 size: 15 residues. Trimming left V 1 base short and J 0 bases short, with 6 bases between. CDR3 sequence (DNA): TGCGCCAGCAGCCAAGGGGGAGCAACTAATGAAAAACTGTTTTTT. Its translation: CASSQGGATNEKLFF.

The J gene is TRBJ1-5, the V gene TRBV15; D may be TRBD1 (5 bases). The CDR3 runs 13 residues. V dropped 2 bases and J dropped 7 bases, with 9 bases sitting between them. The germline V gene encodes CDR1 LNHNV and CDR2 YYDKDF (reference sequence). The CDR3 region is CATSRRQRQPQHF. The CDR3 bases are TGTGCCACCAGCAGAAGACAGAGGCAGCCCCAGCATTTT.

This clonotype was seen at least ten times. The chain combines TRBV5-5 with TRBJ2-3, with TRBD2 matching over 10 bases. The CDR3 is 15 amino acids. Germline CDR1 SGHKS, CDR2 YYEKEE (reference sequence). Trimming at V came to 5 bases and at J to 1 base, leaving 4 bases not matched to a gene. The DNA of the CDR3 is TGTGCCAGCAGGACCGGACTAGCGGGCACAGATACGCAGTATTTT. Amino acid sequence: CASRTGLAGTDTQYF.

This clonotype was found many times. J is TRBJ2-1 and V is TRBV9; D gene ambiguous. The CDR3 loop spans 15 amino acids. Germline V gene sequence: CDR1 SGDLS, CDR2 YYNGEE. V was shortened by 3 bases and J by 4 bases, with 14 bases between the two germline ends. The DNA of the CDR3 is TGTGCCAGCAGCGAGGAAGGACGAATATACAATGAGCAGTTCTTC. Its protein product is CASSEEGRIYNEQFF.